This T cell receptor beta chain originates from a study of CD8+ T cells in alopecia areata. Extraction of RNA preceded its reverse transcription into cDNA, which served as the sequencing template. Assay: immunoSEQ multiplex PCR; the TCRdb copy retains only in-frame clones and omits some. The sample shows 170,000 or so clones, roughly 61% of them seen only once. The CDR3 length is 13 residues. The germline V gene encodes CDR1 MNHEY and CDR2 SMNVEV (reference sequence). V was trimmed by 3 bases and J by 1 base, leaving 7 bases between them. The treatment was: oral pan-JAK inhibitor, 5-10 mg twice daily.

The receptor comes from a human donor with alopecia areata. V gene TRBV27 combines with J gene TRBJ2-7; D unresolved. Material: CD8+ T cells sorted from blood, obtained at week 24, from a patient treated with tofacitinib. In nucleotides, the CDR3 is TGTGCCAGCAGTTTTGGGGTTTCCTACGAGCAGTACTTC. It is translated as CASSFGVSYEQYF.